The rows below give T cell receptor beta chains drawn from one sample of a study of blood T cell repertoires in COVID-19. Here immunoSEQ multiplex PCR was the method, and the copy in TCRdb shows in-frame clones only, minus some. The sample has about 250,000 clones, 65% to 85% seen once; the top ten hold 15% to 18%. Sequencing was done on a sample of peripheral blood. The receptors derive from a person between 70 and 80 years old with COVID-19, enrolled during active disease. CDR3s include the opening cysteine and the closing phenylalanine or tryptophan. D genes are given only for firm matches. For some rows the clone size is stated as once, few or many, or as a class when expanded; others skip it.

>TRBJ1-5|TRBV19|-|TRBD1
TGTGCCAGTAGTACGACAGGGGGCGGCAATCAGCCCCAGCATTTT
CASSTTGGGNQPQHF
>TRBJ2-2|TRBV30|-|TRBD1
TGTGCCAGGCCGGGACAGGGAATAACCGGGGAGCTGTTTTTT
CARPGQGITGELFF
>TRBJ2-1|TRBV21-1|-|-
TGTGCCAGCAGCAAAGTTGTTTTGAAGGGACAGGAGCAGTTCTTC
CASSKVVLKGQEQFF
>TRBJ2-2|TRBV5-4|-|TRBD2
TGTGCCAGCACTGGAGCGGGGGCGAATACCGGGGAGCTGTTTTTT
CASTGAGANTGELFF
>TRBJ2-6|TRBV7-9|-|-
TGTGCCAGCAGCTCAACAGGGTTCTCTGGGGCCAACGTCCTGACTTTC
CASSSTGFSGANVLTF
>TRBJ2-5|TRBV9|-|TRBD1
TGTGCCAGCAGCGTCGCCGGGACAGAAAAAGAGACCCAGTACTTC
CASSVAGTEKETQYF
>TRBJ2-5|TRBV7-9|once|TRBD1
TGTGCCAGCAGCTCCCGACAGGGGACGCAAGAGACCCAGTACTTC
CASSSRQGTQETQYF
>TRBJ1-2|TRBV27|-|-
TGTGCCAGCAGTTTTGTGGAGTACTATGGCTACACCTTC
CASSFVEYYGYTF
>TRBJ2-1|TRBV28|-|-
TGTGCCAGCAGTTCGAGCGGCACCCAGCAGTTCTTC
CASSSSGTQQFF
>TRBJ1-5|TRBV21-1|-|-
TGTGCCACGAGACAGGGATATCAGCCCCAGCATTTT
CATRQGYQPQHF
>TRBJ2-7|TRBV19|-|-
TGTGCCAGTAGCTCCGGGGGTCGGTACGAGCAGTACTTC
CASSSGGRYEQYF